This note documents a single T cell receptor (beta chain) sequence. Its antigen specificity is not known. There are no base qualities to consult, and no much larger clone falls within one base. This specimen comes from a study of blood T cell repertoires in COVID-19 (dated by TCRdb to the early 2020s). For the wider study: Samples from collaborators originated in the United States, Italy and Spain and spanned both the acute and convalescent phases of COVID-19. The material from the prospective study consisted of cDNA or gDNA derived from T cells, B-cell-depleted T cells, or PBMCs. Deeply sampled blood TCRbeta repertoires from subjects exposed to, actively infected with, or recovered from COVID-19 were included in the dataset. The repertoires were released in a freely available public database intended as a resource for research on the immune response to SARS-CoV-2. The samples were drawn from two sources: the first 160 participants of the ongoing ImmuneRACE study, and 1,000 to 1,500 subjects contributed by 6 global collaborators. A de-identified subject ID, COVID-19 status, age in years and sex were almost always included in the sample metadata. Where HLA class I and class II types were available, the types were taken from metadata supplied by the sample provider, not from assay-based typing. The research as a whole found: The quantity of clinical and demographic metadata differed by source and by participant and was supplied without curation.

TCRbeta CDR3 regions were amplified from genomic DNA using the immunoSEQ Assay, a bias-controlled multiplex PCR. Processing in the source paper ran as follows. The number of nucleated cells in each sample was estimated from the amplification of reference gene primers within the assay. Sequence reads were collapsed and filtered to measure the absolute abundance of every unique TCRbeta CDR3 rearrangement. For each sample, productive Simpson clonality was calculated as the square root of Simpson's diversity index over productive rearrangements. Not all clones reach the TCRdb copy of this immuneACCESS table, which keeps in-frame sequences only. Checked studies attribute under half of the gap to unresolved V genes and leave the rest unexplained. Clonal size and the V and J genes are those of that table, whereas D and trimming came from the DNA. The sample includes about 310,000 clones, with about nine tenths observed a single time. The ten largest clonotypes hold approximately 9.8% of the sample.

Enrolling through a virtual design, the prospective study's participants ranged in age from roughly 18 to 89 years and lived across roughly 24 United States geographic areas. In the prospective study, cohorts were assigned on the basis of participant-reported clinical history obtained from a screening survey and a study questionnaire. Recovered participants in ImmuneRACE Cohort 3 were defined by two consecutive negative NP/OP PCR tests, clearance by a healthcare professional, or resolution of symptoms. Each participant in the prospective study had whole blood, serum and a nasopharyngeal or oropharyngeal swab collected by mobile phlebotomists. Additional blood draws and questionnaires over an approximately two-month period could optionally be provided by prospective study participants. Before DNA extraction, prospective study blood samples were shipped either frozen or at room temperature. From the germline V gene, CDR1 is MNHEY and CDR2 is SVGAGI. The CDR3, from cysteine to phenylalanine, totals 15 residues. The DNA shown is the 45-base CDR3, in frame from base 1. After removal of 5 bases from V and 4 bases from J, the junction retains 10 bases not matched to a gene.

The sequencing sample was made of PBMCs or T cells enriched from blood (not recorded which). The clonotype comes from a woman aged 40-49 years who had recovered from COVID-19. This sequence uses TRBV6-5 and TRBJ1-1; TRBD1 agrees with 7 junctional bases. The nucleotide sequence reads as follows: TGTGCCAGCAGTAGACCCCCGGCAGGGGGCACTGAAGCTTTCTTT. Its translation is CASSRPPAGGTEAFF.